The rows below give T cell receptor beta chains drawn from one sample of a study of blood T cell repertoires in COVID-19. Using immunoSEQ multiplex PCR, the repertoire was profiled, and TCRdb retains in-frame clones only, with some absent. The top ten clones hold approximately 11% of a sample with 150,000 to 200,000 clones, about 86% of them seen once. The sequencing input was peripheral blood. All receptors come from a woman aged 60 to 75 with COVID-19, enrolled during active disease. Both conserved end residues are part of each CDR3. D genes are given only for firm matches. Clone size is not always given. Where it is, it says once, few, many or a class for expanded clones.

TRBJ2-7	TRBV11-3	.	.	TGTGCCAGCAGTCTAGGCTCGAACTACGAGCAGTACTTC	CASSLGSNYEQYF
TRBJ1-5	TRBV30	.	TRBD1	TGTGCCTGTACCGGGACAGATAATCAGCCCCAGCATTTT	CACTGTDNQPQHF
TRBJ1-1	TRBV30	.	.	TGTGCCTGGAGTGTAGGGGGGGTTAACACTGAAGCTTTCTTT	CAWSVGGVNTEAFF
TRBJ1-5	TRBV7-8	.	.	TGTGCCAGCAGCCCCCAGAATCAGCCCCAGCATTTT	CASSPQNQPQHF
TRBJ2-3	TRBV5-6	.	TRBD2	TGTGCCAGCAGCTTAACTAGCGGGAGGGTTTCAGATACGCAGTATTTT	CASSLTSGRVSDTQYF
TRBJ2-7	TRBV6-6	once	.	TGTGCCAGCAGTTGGACCTCCAGGGGCTACGAGCAGTACTTC	CASSWTSRGYEQYF
TRBJ2-7	TRBV11-3	.	TRBD2	TGTGCCAGCAGCTTATTGAGGACTAGCTACGAGCAGTACTTC	CASSLLRTSYEQYF
TRBJ2-2	TRBV2	.	.	TGTGCCAGCAGGAATCCGGGGACCGGGGAGCTGTTTTTT	CASRNPGTGELFF
TRBJ2-1	TRBV10-3	.	TRBD1	TGTGCCATCAGACAGGGGGCCGTACTCAATGAGCAGTTCTTC	CAIRQGAVLNEQFF
TRBJ1-2	TRBV3-1/TRBV3-2	.	.	TGTGCCAGCAGCCTAGGGACAGGCTACACCTTC	CASSLGTGYTF
TRBJ2-7	TRBV29-1	.	TRBD2	TGCAGCGTTGAGGAAGCGGGGCGTGAGCAGTACTTC	CSVEEAGREQYF
TRBJ2-1	TRBV11-2	.	TRBD2	TGTGCCAGCAGCAAAAGGAGTAGCGGGAGCTCCTACAATGAGCAGTTCTTC	CASSKRSSGSSYNEQFF
TRBJ1-1	TRBV5-4	once	TRBD1	TGTGCCAGCAGCTTAGGGACAGGGGGAACTGAAGCTTTCTTT	CASSLGTGGTEAFF
TRBJ2-5	TRBV24-1	.	.	TGTGCCACCAGTGATTTGGGCCAGGGGAGAGGAGAGACCCAGTACTTC	CATSDLGQGRGETQYF
TRBJ2-5	TRBV10-1	.	.	TGCGCCAGCAGTGACGGGACAACCGCGGGAGAGACCCAGTACTTC	CASSDGTTAGETQYF
TRBJ1-6	TRBV21-1	.	.	TGTGCCAGCAGCAATGGGGCGACCAGAGGTAATTCACCCCTCCACTTT	CASSNGATRGNSPLHF
TRBJ2-7	TRBV6-7	.	TRBD2	TGTGCCAGCAGTCCCCGAGGGACTAGCGGGAAGCCCTCCTACGAGCAGTACTTC	CASSPRGTSGKPSYEQYF
TRBJ2-1	TRBV10-1	.	TRBD2	TGCGCCAGCAGTGTCGCGAGCGGGAGGGCCAAACGTCCCCCCTCCTACAATGAGCAGTTCTTC	CASSVASGRAKRPPSYNEQFF
TRBJ1-5	TRBV28	few	.	TGTGCCAGCAGTCCACCAGGGCTAGGTCAGCCCCAGCATTTT	CASSPPGLGQPQHF
TRBJ2-7	TRBV7-2	once	TRBD2	TGTGCCAGCAGCTCGACCGTAGCGGGACCCTACGAGCAGTACTTC	CASSSTVAGPYEQYF
TRBJ2-5	TRBV10-2	.	.	TGCGCCAGCAGGTGGCGGACGGAGGGAGAGACCCAGTACTTC	CASRWRTEGETQYF
TRBJ1-1	TRBV7-9	few	.	TGTGCCAGCAGCTTCGGGAACACTGAAGCTTTCTTT	CASSFGNTEAFF
TRBJ1-2	TRBV27	.	.	TGTGCCAGCAGTTGGGCAGCGGAGTATGGCTACACCTTC	CASSWAAEYGYTF
TRBJ2-7	TRBV7-2	.	.	TGTGCCAGCAGCTTGTATCCGGGAAGGTACGAGCAGTACTTC	CASSLYPGRYEQYF
TRBJ2-6	TRBV10-3	.	TRBD1	TGTGCCATCAGTGACGGGACAGGGGGCTCTGGGGCCAACGTCCTGACTTTC	CAISDGTGGSGANVLTF
TRBJ1-2	TRBV7-6	.	.	TGTGCCAGCAGCCCTCGACAGGAAATCGGCTATGGCTACACCTTC	CASSPRQEIGYGYTF
TRBJ2-2	TRBV10-3	.	TRBD1	TGTGCCATCAGAAACACAGGGGGCACGGGCACCGGGGAGCTGTTTTTT	CAIRNTGGTGTGELFF
TRBJ2-3	TRBV5-4	.	.	TGTGCCAGCAGCTTGACGGGGAGCGGGGATACGCAGTATTTT	CASSLTGSGDTQYF
TRBJ2-4	TRBV6-6	.	TRBD1	TGTGCCAGCAGGCCGGGACAGGGGGGAGCCAAAAACATTCAGTACTTC	CASRPGQGGAKNIQYF
TRBJ1-2	TRBV18	.	TRBD1	TGTGCCAGCTCACGGAGGGACAGCCCATCACCAGCTAACTATGGCTACACCTTC	CASSRRDSPSPANYGYTF
TRBJ1-2	TRBV29-1	.	.	TGCAGCGTTGATAGAGGGAACTATGGCTACACCTTC	CSVDRGNYGYTF
TRBJ1-4	TRBV5-1	.	.	TGCGCCAGCAGCCGTACAGCACTTAATGAAAAACTGTTTTTT	CASSRTALNEKLFF
TRBJ2-7	TRBV5-8	few	.	TGTGCCAGCAGCTTGGGGGGCAGCCAAGTCATAAAGCAGTACTTC	CASSLGGSQVIKQYF
TRBJ1-4	TRBV29-1	.	.	TGCAGCGTAAGCGCAACTAATGAAAAACTGTTTTTT	CSVSATNEKLFF
TRBJ1-2	TRBV5-6	.	.	TGTGCCAGCAGCTTGGAAGGGGTTGGCTATGGCTACACCTTC	CASSLEGVGYGYTF
TRBJ2-1	TRBV10-3	.	.	TGTGCCATCAGTGACCAAAACGAACTAGCATTCGATGAGCAGTTCTTC	CAISDQNELAFDEQFF
TRBJ1-1	TRBV5-5	.	.	TGTGCCAGCAGCCTTTCCCTCGGGGTGAACACTGAAGCTTTCTTT	CASSLSLGVNTEAFF
TRBJ2-2	TRBV27	.	.	TGTGCCAGCAGTCCGTTCCCTGGCGGGGCGAACACCGGGGAGCTGTTTTTT	CASSPFPGGANTGELFF
TRBJ2-1	TRBV7-6	.	.	TGTGCCAGCAGCAAAGGACTCCTTAGCTCCTACAATGAGCAGTTCTTC	CASSKGLLSSYNEQFF
TRBJ1-1	TRBV9	.	.	TGTGCCAGCAGCGTTCAGATGAACACTGAAGCTTTCTTT	CASSVQMNTEAFF
TRBJ1-6	TRBV4-2	.	.	TGTGCCAGCAGCCAAGAGCAGGCTAATTCACCCCTCCACTTT	CASSQEQANSPLHF
TRBJ1-2	TRBV2	.	TRBD1	TGTGCCAGCAGTCTGGGACAGGGCTATGGCTACACCTTC	CASSLGQGYGYTF
TRBJ1-4	TRBV27	few	TRBD1	TGTGCCAGCAGTCCACGCCTTCAGGGGGCGGGCGAAAAACTGTTTTTT	CASSPRLQGAGEKLFF
TRBJ2-3	TRBV19	few	.	TGTGCCAGTAGTATAACAGGGGAGGCTACGCAGTATTTT	CASSITGEATQYF
TRBJ1-1	TRBV10-3	.	TRBD1	TGTGCCATCAACGCGGGACAGGGCCTGAACACTGAAGCTTTCTTT	CAINAGQGLNTEAFF
TRBJ2-7	TRBV19	.	.	TGTGCCAGTTCCCCCCGTGGGCCCTACGAGCAGTACTTC	CASSPRGPYEQYF
TRBJ2-2	TRBV19	.	TRBD2	TGTGCCAGTAGTGGTCAGCGGGAGCTCTCGAACACCGGGGAGCTGTTTTTT	CASSGQRELSNTGELFF
TRBJ2-1	TRBV3-1/TRBV3-2	.	.	TGTGCCAGCAGCCAAGGCCAGGGTCAAGATTTGAATGAGCAGTTCTTC	CASSQGQGQDLNEQFF
TRBJ2-2	TRBV19	.	TRBD1	TGTGCCAGTAGTATCGTGTCAGGGGGCTGGAACACCGGGGAGCTGTTTTTT	CASSIVSGGWNTGELFF
TRBJ1-1	TRBV28	.	.	TGTGCCAGCAGTTGGGGGCCATCGACGGACTCGAACACTGAAGCTTTCTTT	CASSWGPSTDSNTEAFF
TRBJ1-5	TRBV11-2	.	.	TGTGCCAGCAGCTTAGGCGGGGGGGGCAATCAGCCCCAGCATTTT	CASSLGGGGNQPQHF
TRBJ2-7	TRBV7-2	.	TRBD1	TGTGCCAGCTCGAGGGACAGGGGAACCTACGAGCAGTACTTC	CASSRDRGTYEQYF
TRBJ1-2	TRBV10-3	.	.	TGTGCCATCAGAGAAGACAGGTTCTATGGCTACACCTTC	CAIREDRFYGYTF
TRBJ2-5	TRBV7-2	few	TRBD2	TGTGCCAGCAGCTACACTAGCGGGAGCCAAGAGACCCAGTACTTC	CASSYTSGSQETQYF
TRBJ2-3	TRBV4-1	.	.	TGCGCCAGCAGCCAGGGGCAGGGCGGCAGGGGGGTTGGAACAGATACGCAGTATTTT	CASSQGQGGRGVGTDTQYF
TRBJ2-4	TRBV19	.	TRBD1	TGTGCCAGTAGCTCGCCGGGACAGGGGAGGGGGGCCAAAAACATTCAGTACTTC	CASSSPGQGRGAKNIQYF
TRBJ1-3	TRBV6-6	few	.	TGTGCCAGCATCATGACAAGCTCTGGAAACACCATATATTTT	CASIMTSSGNTIYF
TRBJ1-4	TRBV21-1	few	.	TGTGCCAGCAGCAAAGCGCATGGACAGGGGGCCCATTGGGGTGAAAAACTGTTTTTT	CASSKAHGQGAHWGEKLFF
TRBJ2-1	TRBV19	.	TRBD2	TGTGCCAGTAGTGGACTAGCGGGGTTCGGTGAGCAGTTCTTC	CASSGLAGFGEQFF